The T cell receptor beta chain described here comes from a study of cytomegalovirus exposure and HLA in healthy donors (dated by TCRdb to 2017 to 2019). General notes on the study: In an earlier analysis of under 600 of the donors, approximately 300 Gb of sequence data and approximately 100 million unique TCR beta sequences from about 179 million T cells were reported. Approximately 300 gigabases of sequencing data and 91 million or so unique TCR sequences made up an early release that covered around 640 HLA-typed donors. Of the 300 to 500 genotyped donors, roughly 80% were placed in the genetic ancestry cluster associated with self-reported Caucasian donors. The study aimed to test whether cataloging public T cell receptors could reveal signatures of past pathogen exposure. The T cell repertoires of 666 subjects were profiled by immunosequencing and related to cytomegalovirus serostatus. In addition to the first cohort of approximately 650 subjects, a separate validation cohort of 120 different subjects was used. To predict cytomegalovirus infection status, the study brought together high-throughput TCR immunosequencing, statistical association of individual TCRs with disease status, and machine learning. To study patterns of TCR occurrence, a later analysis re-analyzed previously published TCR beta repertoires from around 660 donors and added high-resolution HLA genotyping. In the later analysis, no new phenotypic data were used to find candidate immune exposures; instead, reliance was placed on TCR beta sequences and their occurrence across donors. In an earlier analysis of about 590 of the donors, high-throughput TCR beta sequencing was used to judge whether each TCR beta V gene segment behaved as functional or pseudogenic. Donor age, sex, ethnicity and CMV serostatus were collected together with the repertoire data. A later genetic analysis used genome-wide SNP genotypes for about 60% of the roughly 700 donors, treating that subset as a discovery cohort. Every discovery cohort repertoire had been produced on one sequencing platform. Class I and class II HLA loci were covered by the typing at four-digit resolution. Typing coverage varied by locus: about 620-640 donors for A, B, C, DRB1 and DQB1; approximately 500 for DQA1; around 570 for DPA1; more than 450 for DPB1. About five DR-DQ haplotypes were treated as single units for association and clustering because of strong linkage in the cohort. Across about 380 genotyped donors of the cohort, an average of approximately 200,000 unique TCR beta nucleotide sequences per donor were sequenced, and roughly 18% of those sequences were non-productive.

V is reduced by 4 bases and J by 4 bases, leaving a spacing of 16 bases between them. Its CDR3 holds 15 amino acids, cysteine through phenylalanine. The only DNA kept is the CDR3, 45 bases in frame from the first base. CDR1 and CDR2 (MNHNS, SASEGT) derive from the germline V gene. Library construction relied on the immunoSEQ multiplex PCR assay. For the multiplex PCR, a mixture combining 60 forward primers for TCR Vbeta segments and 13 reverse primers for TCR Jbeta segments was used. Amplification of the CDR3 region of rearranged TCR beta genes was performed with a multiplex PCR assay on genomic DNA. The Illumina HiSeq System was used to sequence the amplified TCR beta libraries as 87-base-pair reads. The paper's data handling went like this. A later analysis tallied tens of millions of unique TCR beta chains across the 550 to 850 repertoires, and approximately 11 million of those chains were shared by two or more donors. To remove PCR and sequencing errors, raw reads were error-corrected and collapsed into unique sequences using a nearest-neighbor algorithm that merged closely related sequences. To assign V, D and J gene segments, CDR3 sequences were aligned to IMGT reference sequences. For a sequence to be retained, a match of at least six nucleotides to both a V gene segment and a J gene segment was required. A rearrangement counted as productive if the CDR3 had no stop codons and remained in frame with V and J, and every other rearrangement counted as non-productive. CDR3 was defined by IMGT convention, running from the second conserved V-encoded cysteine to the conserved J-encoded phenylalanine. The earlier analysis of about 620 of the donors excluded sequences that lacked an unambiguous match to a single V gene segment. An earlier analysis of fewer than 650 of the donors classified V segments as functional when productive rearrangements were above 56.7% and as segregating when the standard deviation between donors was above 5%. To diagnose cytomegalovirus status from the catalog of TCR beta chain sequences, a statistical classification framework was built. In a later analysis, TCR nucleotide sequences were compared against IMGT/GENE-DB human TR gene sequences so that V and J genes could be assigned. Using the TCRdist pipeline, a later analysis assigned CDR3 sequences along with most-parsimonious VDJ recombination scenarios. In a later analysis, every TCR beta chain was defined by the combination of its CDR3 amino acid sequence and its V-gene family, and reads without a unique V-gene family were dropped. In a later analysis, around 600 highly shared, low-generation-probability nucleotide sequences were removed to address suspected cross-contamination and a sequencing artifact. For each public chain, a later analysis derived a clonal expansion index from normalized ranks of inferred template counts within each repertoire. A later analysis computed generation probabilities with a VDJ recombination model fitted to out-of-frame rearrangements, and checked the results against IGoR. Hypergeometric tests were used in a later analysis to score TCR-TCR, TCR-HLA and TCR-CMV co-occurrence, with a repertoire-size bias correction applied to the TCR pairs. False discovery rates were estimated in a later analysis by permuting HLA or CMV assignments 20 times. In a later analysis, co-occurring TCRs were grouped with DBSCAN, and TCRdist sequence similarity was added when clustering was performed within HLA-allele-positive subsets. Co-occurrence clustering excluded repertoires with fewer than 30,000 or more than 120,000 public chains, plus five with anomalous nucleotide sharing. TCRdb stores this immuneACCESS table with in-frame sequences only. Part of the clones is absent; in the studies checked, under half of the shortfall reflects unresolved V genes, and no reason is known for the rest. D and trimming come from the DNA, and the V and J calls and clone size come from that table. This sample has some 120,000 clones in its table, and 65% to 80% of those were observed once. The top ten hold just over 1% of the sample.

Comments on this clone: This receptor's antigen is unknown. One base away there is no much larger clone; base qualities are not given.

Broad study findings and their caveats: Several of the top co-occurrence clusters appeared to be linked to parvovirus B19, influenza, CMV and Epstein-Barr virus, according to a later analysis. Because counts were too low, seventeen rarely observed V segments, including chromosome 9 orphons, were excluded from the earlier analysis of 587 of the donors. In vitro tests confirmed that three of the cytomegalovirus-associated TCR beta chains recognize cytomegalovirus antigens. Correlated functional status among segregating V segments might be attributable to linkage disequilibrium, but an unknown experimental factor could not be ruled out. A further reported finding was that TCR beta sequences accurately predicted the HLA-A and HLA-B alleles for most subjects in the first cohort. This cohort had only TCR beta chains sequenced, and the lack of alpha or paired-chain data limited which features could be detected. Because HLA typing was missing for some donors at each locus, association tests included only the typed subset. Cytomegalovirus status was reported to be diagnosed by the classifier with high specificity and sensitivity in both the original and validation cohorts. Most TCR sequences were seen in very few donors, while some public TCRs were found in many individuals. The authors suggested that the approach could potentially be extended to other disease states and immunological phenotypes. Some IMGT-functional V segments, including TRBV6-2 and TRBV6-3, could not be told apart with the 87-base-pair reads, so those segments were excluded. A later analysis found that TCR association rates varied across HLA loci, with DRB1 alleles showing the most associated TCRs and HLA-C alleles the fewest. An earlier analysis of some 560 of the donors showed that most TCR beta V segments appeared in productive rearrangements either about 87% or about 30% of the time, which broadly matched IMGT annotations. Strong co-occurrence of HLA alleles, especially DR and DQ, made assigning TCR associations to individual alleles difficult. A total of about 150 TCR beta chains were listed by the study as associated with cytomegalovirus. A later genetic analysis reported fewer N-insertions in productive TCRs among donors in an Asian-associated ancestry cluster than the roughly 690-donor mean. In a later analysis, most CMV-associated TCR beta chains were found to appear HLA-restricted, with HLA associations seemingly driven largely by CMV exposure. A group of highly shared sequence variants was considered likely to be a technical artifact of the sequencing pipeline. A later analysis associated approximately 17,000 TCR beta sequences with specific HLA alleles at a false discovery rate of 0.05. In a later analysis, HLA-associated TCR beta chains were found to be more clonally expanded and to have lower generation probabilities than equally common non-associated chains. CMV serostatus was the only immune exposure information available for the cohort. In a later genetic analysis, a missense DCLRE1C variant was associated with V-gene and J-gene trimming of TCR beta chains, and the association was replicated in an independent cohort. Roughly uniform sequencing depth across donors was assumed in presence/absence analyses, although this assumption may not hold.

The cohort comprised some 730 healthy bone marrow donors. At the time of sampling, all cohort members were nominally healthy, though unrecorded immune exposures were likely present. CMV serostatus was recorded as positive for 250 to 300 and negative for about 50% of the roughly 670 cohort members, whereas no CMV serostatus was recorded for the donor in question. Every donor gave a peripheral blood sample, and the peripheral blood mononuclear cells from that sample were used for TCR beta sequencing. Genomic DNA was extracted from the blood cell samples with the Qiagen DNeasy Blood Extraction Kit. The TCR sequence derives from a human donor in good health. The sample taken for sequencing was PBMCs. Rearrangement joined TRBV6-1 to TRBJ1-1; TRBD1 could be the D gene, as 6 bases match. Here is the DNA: TGTGCCAGCAGTGGCCAGGGGTTTCAGGGCACTGAAGCTTTCTTT. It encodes CASSGQGFQGTEAFF.